A single sample gave rise to the 31 T cell receptor beta chains below, sequenced in a study of shared clonotypes between healthy human individuals. Profiled with immunoSEQ multiplex PCR; TCRdb holds only in-frame clones, not every one. The sample contains some 1.5 million clones, roughly 98% of which appear only once. Sequencing used naive CD4+ T cells sorted from blood. The subset: CD45RA+ positively selected. Source of these receptors: a man aged 25-45 years in good health.

The chain employs TRBV28 and TRBJ2-1, with 10 bases matching TRBD2. Unmatched junction bases numbered 9, after V lost 7 bases and J lost 6 bases. The CDR3 contains 15 residues. From germline, CDR1 is MDHEN and CDR2 SYDVKM. This CDR3 is CASKQSGRAPNEQFF. As DNA, the CDR3 is TGTGCCAGCAAACAAAGCGGGAGGGCCCCCAATGAGCAGTTCTTC.

This rearrangement joins TRBV19 to TRBJ2-5; D is perhaps TRBD1 (6 bases). Trimming removed 9 bases at V and 4 bases at J, with 15 bases between. CDR3 size: 13 residues. Germline lookup yields CDR1 LNHDA and CDR2 SQIVND (reference sequence). The CDR3 region has the DNA TGTGCCAGCACTGGGGGCCCCGGAGAGACCCAGTACTTC. This codes for CASTGGPGETQYF.

The table lists this clone with a count of one. The V gene is TRBV15, the J gene TRBJ2-4; TRBD1 might be the D (5 bases). The CDR3 loop spans 16 amino acids. In germline, CDR1 is LNHNV, CDR2 YYDKDF (reference sequence). The V gene lost 0 bases and the J gene lost 2 bases, with 11 bases spanning the gap. The CDR3 region has the DNA TGTGCCACCAGCAGAGATCAGGGCAGTACCAAAAACATTCAGTACTTC. This translates into CATSRDQGSTKNIQYF.

The chain employs TRBV28 and TRBJ2-2, with D unclear. Germline V CDR1 and CDR2: MDHEN, SYDVKM. The CDR3 contains 12 residues. Trimming stripped 7 bases from V and 6 bases from J, with 9 bases between. The CDR3 DNA is TGTGCCAGCAATTCTGTGGCCGGGGAGCTGTTTTTT. Translation gives CASNSVAGELFF.

The chain recombines TRBV30 with TRBJ1-5; possible D gene TRBD1, 6 bases. V lost 1 base and J lost 6, with 16 bases in between. Per germline, CDR1 GTSNPN and CDR2 SVGIG (reference sequence). CDR3 length: 15 residues. The CDR3: CAWSDRVQGLQPQHF. CDR3 nucleotide sequence: TGTGCCTGGAGTGATCGGGTACAGGGACTTCAGCCCCAGCATTTT.

Concerning this clone: Relative to the germline gene, one junction end is altered; a read error may explain this. The rearrangement uses TRBV6-5 and TRBJ2-7; 8 bases agree with TRBD2. The CDR3 covers 14 residues. CDR1 is MNHEY, CDR2 SVGAGI, per germline. The CDR3 DNA is TGTGCCATCAGTGTCGGGGGGGTCTCCTACGAGCAGTACTTC. It specifies CAISVGGVSYEQYF.

The chain links TRBV19 to TRBJ2-1, with 9 bases fitting TRBD2. From germline, CDR1 is LNHDA and CDR2 SQIVND (reference sequence). This CDR3 has 13 amino acids. V shed 9 bases, J shed 6 bases, and the junction held 6 bases outside the gene matches. CDR3 bases: TGTGCCAGCACCGGGACTAGCTTCAATGAGCAGTTCTTC. It translates to CASTGTSFNEQFF.

About this clone itself: Other nucleotide sequences from this sample produce the same CDR3. CDR3 DNA: TGCAGTGCTCAGGGGACTGAAGCTTTCTTT. Its translation is CSAQGTEAFF. The rearrangement links TRBV20-1 to TRBJ1-1; D may be TRBD1 (6 bases). Germline loops: CDR1 DFQATT, CDR2 SNEGSKA (reference sequence). The CDR3 totals 10 residues. Trimming cost V 5 bases and J 5 bases, with 6 bases left between them.

This chain joins TRBV2 and TRBJ2-5; a possible D gene is TRBD2 (6 bases). Germline V gene data show CDR1 as SNHLY and CDR2 as FYNNEI. The CDR3 spans 12 residues. Between the trimmed V and J ends, which lost 6 bases and 3 bases, there was a span of 8 bases. The CDR3 is CASRIAEETQYF. The DNA of the CDR3 is TGTGCCAGCAGAATAGCGGAAGAGACCCAGTACTTC. Full variable domain (rest looked up from reference TRBV2 and TRBJ2-5): EPEVTQTPSHQVTQMGQEVILRCVPISNHLYFYWYRQILGQKVEFLVSFYNNEISEKSEIFDDQFSVERPDGSNFTLKIRSTKLEDSAMYFCASRIAEETQYFGPGTRLLVL.

J is TRBJ2-2 and V is TRBV5-1; D is undetermined. Trimming shortened V by 4 bases and J by 4 bases, and 11 bases separated the two germline ends. CDR3 length equals 14 residues. CDR1 is SGHRS and CDR2 is YFSETQ in the germline V gene. The CDR3 DNA reads TGCGCCAGCAGCGACCAGGCACCCACCGGGGAGCTGTTTTTT. It yields the protein CASSDQAPTGELFF.

As DNA, the CDR3 is TGTGCCAGCTCGGGACTTCAAGAGACCCAGTACTTC. This translates into CASSGLQETQYF. The chain is built from TRBV2 and TRBJ2-5, with D tentatively TRBD2 (6 bases). The V and J ends lost 8 bases and 2 bases respectively, with 9 bases between them. The CDR3 sequence is 12 residues long. CDR1 is SNHLY, CDR2 FYNNEI, per germline.

V is TRBV19 and J is TRBJ2-2, with D unresolved. Germline V gene lookup returns CDR1 LNHDA and CDR2 SQIVND (reference sequence). The CDR3 contains 14 residues. V was pared by 7 bases and J by 3 bases, with 12 bases between. The CDR3 here is CASKTGLDTGELFF. The CDR3 bases are TGTGCCAGTAAAACGGGCTTGGACACCGGGGAGCTGTTTTTT.

This rearrangement joins TRBV2 to TRBJ2-1; TRBD2 agrees at 9 bases. The V and J ends lost 8 bases and 3 bases, in that order; junction bases with no gene match: 8. Germline-derived CDR1 and CDR2 are SNHLY and FYNNEI. The CDR3 is 15 amino acids. Here the CDR3 DNA reads TGTGCCAGCGGGCCACTAGCGGGCGACTACAATGAGCAGTTCTTC. Its protein is CASGPLAGDYNEQFF.

The rearrangement links TRBV19 to TRBJ1-4, with D perhaps matching TRBD1 (6 bases). V gave up 4 bases and J gave up 11 bases, with 14 bases separating them. The CDR3 is 13 amino acids. Germline lookup yields CDR1 LNHDA and CDR2 SQIVND (reference sequence). CDR3 coding DNA: TGTGCCAGTAGTAACCTGGACAGACGTAAACTGTTTTTT. Amino acid sequence: CASSNLDRRKLFF.

This chain connects TRBV9 to TRBJ2-2; no clear D gene. The V end was cut by 4 bases, the J end by 6 bases, with 10 bases between. CDR3 length equals 13 residues. The germline V gene encodes CDR1 SGDLS and CDR2 YYNGEE. The CDR3 loop is CASSPSGSGELFF. The CDR3 DNA follows: TGTGCCAGCAGCCCCTCGGGTTCCGGGGAGCTGTTTTTT. Using reference TRBV9 and TRBJ2-2 for the parts outside the CDR3, the full variable domain is DSGVTQTPKHLITATGQRVTLRCSPRSGDLSVYWYQQSLDQGLQFLIQYYNGEERAKGNILERFSAQQFPDLHSELNLSSLELGDSALYFCASSPSGSGELFFGEGSRLTVL.

The chain links TRBV5-8 to TRBJ1-5; no clear D. Germline V lookup: CDR1 SGHTS, CDR2 YDEGEE. CDR3 size: 11 residues. Trimming pared 1 base from V and 4 bases from J, leaving 0 bases between. CDR3 DNA: TGTGCCAGCAGCTTGAATCAGCCCCAGCATTTT. It encodes CASSLNQPQHF.

The chain has TRBV7-9 and TRBJ2-7, with D unresolved. V lost 6 bases, J lost 2 bases, and 23 bases lay in between. The germline CDR1 and CDR2 sequences are SEHNR and FQNEAQ (reference sequence). There are 17 residues in the CDR3. CDR3 protein: CASSSPVVGSPPYEQYF. The DNA of the CDR3 is TGTGCCAGCAGTTCCCCCGTGGTAGGGTCACCCCCCTACGAGCAGTACTTC.

The rearrangement links TRBV6-5 to TRBJ2-7, with 7 bases aligning to TRBD1. Germline lookup yields CDR1 MNHEY and CDR2 SVGAGI. The trim removed 2 bases at V and 5 bases at J, leaving 9 bases unmatched. CDR3 length: 15 residues. The CDR3 reads CASSYPRGGKDEQYF. The CDR3 coding sequence is TGTGCCAGCAGTTACCCCAGAGGGGGCAAAGACGAGCAGTACTTC.

As regards this clone: Other DNA sequences in the sample encode the same CDR3. The chain uses TRBV5-1 and TRBJ2-3, with 7 nucleotides matching TRBD1. Germline CDR1 is SGHRS and CDR2 is YFSETQ. This CDR3 is 14 amino acids long. Germline trimming cut 4 bases from V and 3 bases from J; bases unmatched to any gene: 5. The CDR3 DNA reads TGCGCCAGCAGCCTGGGACAGCTAACAGATACGCAGTATTTT. This gives the protein CASSLGQLTDTQYF.

The chain recombines TRBV7-9 with TRBJ1-2; tentative D call: TRBD1 (6 bases). The length of the CDR3 is 13 residues. Trimming left V 5 bases short and J 8 bases short, with 15 bases between. Germline-derived CDR1 and CDR2 are SEHNR and FQNEAQ (reference sequence). The CDR3 nucleotides are TGTGCCAGCAGCACCCGAGGGACACGAGGCTACACCTTC. As protein: CASSTRGTRGYTF.

This chain connects TRBV10-3 to TRBJ1-5, with D uncertain. The CDR3 covers 12 residues. Trimming left V 4 bases short and J 6 bases short, with 7 bases between. Germline V gene lookup returns CDR1 ENHRY and CDR2 SYGVKD. The CDR3: CAISVPGQPQHF. CDR3 DNA: TGTGCCATCAGTGTACCTGGTCAGCCCCAGCATTTT.

The chain employs TRBV7-2 and TRBJ2-7; D may be TRBD2 (5 bases). V was pared by 2 bases and J by 5 bases, with 16 bases between. CDR1 and CDR2 from the germline V gene are SGHTA and FQGNSA. The CDR3 is 15 residues long. The CDR3 sequence is CASSLLLAKGHEQYF. DNA of the CDR3: TGTGCCAGCAGCTTATTGCTAGCTAAGGGCCACGAGCAGTACTTC.

The chain couples TRBV29-1 to TRBJ1-3; possibly TRBD1 for D (6 bases). Germline CDR1 reads SQVTM; CDR2 reads ANQGSEA. The CDR3 consists of 14 residues. Trimming removed 8 bases from V and 3 bases from J, with 17 bases in between. Here the CDR3 DNA reads TGCAGCTCCCGTTGGGGGGGCCGTGGAAACACCATATATTTT. As protein: CSSRWGGRGNTIYF.

CDR3 loop: CASSRQGGLYGYTF. Written as DNA, the CDR3 is TGTGCCAGCAGCAGACAGGGGGGCCTCTATGGCTACACCTTC. The chain uses TRBV7-6 and TRBJ1-2; 9 bases match TRBD1. The junction had 5 bases not matched to a gene; V was cut back by 5 bases and J by 4 bases. The CDR3 covers 14 residues. Per germline, CDR1 SGHVS and CDR2 FNYEAQ.

The chain uses TRBV2 and TRBJ1-3; 9 nucleotides line up with TRBD1. Per the germline V gene, CDR1 is SNHLY and CDR2 is FYNNEI. The ends lost 4 bases at V and 0 bases at J; junction bases unmatched: 10. This CDR3 has 18 amino acids. For the CDR3, the DNA is TGTGCCAGCAGTGGCTCCCGGGACAGGGCAAGCTCTGGAAACACCATATATTTT. Translation: CASSGSRDRASSGNTIYF.

Remarks on this clone: Distinct nucleotide sequences in the sample also encode this CDR3. The V gene is TRBV9, the J gene TRBJ2-7, with no clear D. Germline loops: CDR1 SGDLS, CDR2 YYNGEE. V dropped 0 bases and J dropped 1 base, with 8 bases sitting between them. The CDR3 consists of 14 residues. The CDR3 reads CASSVEVRSYEQYF. In DNA, the CDR3 is TGTGCCAGCAGCGTAGAAGTCAGGTCCTACGAGCAGTACTTC.

The chain carries TRBV7-4 and TRBJ2-1, with a possible D match to TRBD1 (6 bases). V was shortened by 4 bases and J by 5 bases, with 15 bases between the two germline ends. Germline CDR1 reads SGHVT; CDR2 reads SQSDAQ. This CDR3 comprises 15 residues. Here the CDR3 DNA reads TGTGCCAGCAGCTCAATCTCAGGGGATGACAATGAGCAGTTCTTC. Translation: CASSSISGDDNEQFF.

This sequence joins TRBV28 and TRBJ2-7; D gene unclear. The germline V and J ends were trimmed by 7 bases and 3 bases, with 16 bases remaining between them. The CDR3 sequence is 14 residues long. Germline CDR1 is MDHEN and CDR2 is SYDVKM. CDR3 amino acids: CASTQGRFSYEQYF. CDR3 coding DNA: TGTGCCAGCACCCAAGGAAGGTTTAGCTACGAGCAGTACTTC.

The rearrangement links TRBV7-8 to TRBJ2-1; the D is unclear. Trimming cost V 3 bases and J 8 bases, with 5 bases left between them. CDR1 and CDR2 from the germline V gene are SGHVS and FQNEAQ. The CDR3 has 11 residues. The chain's CDR3 is CASSFVDEQFF. The DNA of the CDR3 is TGTGCCAGCAGCTTCGTGGATGAGCAGTTCTTC.

The rearrangement joins TRBV25-1 to TRBJ2-7, with a weak D call TRBD1 (5 bases). In germline, CDR1 is MGHDK, CDR2 SYGVNS. V lost 5 bases and J 2 bases, leaving 10 bases between the germline ends. This CDR3 is built from 13 residues. The CDR3 is CASSHQGTYEQYF. CDR3 in DNA: TGTGCCAGCAGTCACCAGGGCACCTACGAGCAGTACTTC.

The rearrangement joins TRBV5-4 to TRBJ2-5; D gene unclear. CDR3 length: 13 amino acids. The germline V gene has CDR1 SGHNT and CDR2 YYREEE (reference sequence). Trimming pared 5 bases from V and 2 bases from J, leaving 10 bases between. CDR3 protein: CASRSNRQETQYF. The CDR3 coding sequence is TGTGCCAGCAGGTCTAACAGACAAGAGACCCAGTACTTC. Full variable domain (remainder filled in from reference TRBV5-4 and TRBJ2-5): ETGVTQSPTHLIKTRGQQVTLRCSSQSGHNTVSWYQQALGQGPQFIFQYYREEENGRGNFPPRFSGLQFPNYSSELNVNALELDDSALYLCASRSNRQETQYFGPGTRLLVL.